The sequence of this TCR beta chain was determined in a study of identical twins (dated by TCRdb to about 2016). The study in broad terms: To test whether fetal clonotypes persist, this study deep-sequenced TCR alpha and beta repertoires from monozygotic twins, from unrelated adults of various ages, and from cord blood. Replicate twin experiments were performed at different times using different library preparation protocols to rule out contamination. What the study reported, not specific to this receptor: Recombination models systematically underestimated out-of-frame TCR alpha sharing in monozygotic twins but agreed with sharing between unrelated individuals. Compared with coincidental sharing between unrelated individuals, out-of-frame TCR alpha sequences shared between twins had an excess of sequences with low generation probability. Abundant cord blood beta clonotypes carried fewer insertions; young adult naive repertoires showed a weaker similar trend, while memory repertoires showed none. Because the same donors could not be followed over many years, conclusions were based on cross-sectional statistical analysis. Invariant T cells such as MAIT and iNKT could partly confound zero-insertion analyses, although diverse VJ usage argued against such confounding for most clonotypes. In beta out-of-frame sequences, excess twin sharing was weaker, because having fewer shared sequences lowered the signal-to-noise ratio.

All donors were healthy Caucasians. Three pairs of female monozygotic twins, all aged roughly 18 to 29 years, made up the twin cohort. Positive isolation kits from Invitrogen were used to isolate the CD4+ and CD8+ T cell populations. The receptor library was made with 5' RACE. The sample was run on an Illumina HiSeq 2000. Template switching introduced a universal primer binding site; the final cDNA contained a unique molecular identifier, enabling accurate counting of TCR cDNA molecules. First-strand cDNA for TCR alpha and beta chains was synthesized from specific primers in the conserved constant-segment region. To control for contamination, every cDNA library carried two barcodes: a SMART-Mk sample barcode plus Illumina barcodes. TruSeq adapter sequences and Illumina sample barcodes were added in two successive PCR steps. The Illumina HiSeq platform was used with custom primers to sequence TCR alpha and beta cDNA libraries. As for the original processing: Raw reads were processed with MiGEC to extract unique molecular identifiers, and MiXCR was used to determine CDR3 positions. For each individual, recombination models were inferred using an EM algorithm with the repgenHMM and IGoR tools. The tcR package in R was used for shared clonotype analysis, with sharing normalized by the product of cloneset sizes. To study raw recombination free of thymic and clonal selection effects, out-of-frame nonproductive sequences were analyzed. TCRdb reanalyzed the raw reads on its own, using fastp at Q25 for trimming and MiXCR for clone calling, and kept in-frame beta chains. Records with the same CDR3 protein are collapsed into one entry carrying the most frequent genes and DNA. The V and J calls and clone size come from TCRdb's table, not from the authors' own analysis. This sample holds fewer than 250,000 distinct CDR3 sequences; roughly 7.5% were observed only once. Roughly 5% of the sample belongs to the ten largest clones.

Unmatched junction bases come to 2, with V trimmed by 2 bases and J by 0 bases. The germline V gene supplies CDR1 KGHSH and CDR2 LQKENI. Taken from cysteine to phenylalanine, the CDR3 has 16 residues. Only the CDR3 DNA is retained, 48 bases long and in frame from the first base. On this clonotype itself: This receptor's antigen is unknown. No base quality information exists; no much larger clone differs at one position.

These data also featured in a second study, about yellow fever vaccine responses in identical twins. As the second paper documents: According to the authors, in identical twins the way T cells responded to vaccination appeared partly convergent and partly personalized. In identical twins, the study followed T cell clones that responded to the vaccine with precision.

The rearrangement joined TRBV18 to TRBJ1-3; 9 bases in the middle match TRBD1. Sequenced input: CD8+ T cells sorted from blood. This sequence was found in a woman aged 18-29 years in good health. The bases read TGTGCCAGCTCACCAGGGACAGGGTTCTCTGGAAACACCATATATTTT. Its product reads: CASSPGTGFSGNTIYF.